Sequencing of this T cell receptor beta chain was carried out in a study of Graves' ophthalmopathy and Graves' hyperthyroidism. Overall study results and limits: Discriminating ophthalmopathy from stable hyperthyroidism, a 13-signature model attained a sensitivity of approximately 90% and a specificity of almost 83%.

Regarding this clonotype: The antigen remains unidentified.

Transcripts of RNA were the source for amplifying TCR beta CDR3 regions. The first-round RT-PCR employed HTBI primers together with the Qiagen OneStep RT-PCR kit. A multiplex PCR was then performed as the second round. TCRdb analysed the multiplex PCR reads with MiXCR anew, one entry per CDR3 protein. The table records roughly 700,000 distinct CDR3 sequences, roughly two fifths of them present only once. There are 14 residues in the CDR3. Trimming took off 3 bases at V and 4 bases at J, with 12 bases between the two ends. The J gene is TRBJ1-2, the V gene TRBV12-3 or TRBV12-4; no clear D. The sequenced sample consisted of peripheral blood. The receptor was isolated from an adult man with Graves' ophthalmopathy. The CDR3 reads CASSFYQDSYGYTF. DNA of the CDR3: TGTGCCAGCAGTTTTTATCAGGATAGCTATGGCTACACCTTC.